The next 28 T cell receptor beta chains were all read from a single sample in a study of blood T cell repertoires in COVID-19. This table comes from immunoSEQ multiplex PCR, and its TCRdb copy is limited to in-frame clones, with some not included. The profile shows some 200,000 clones, around 87% of them singletons. Sequenced material: PBMCs or T cells enriched from blood (not recorded which). The receptors originated from a woman aged 18-35 years in a cohort exposed to, infected with or recovered from COVID-19 (not recorded which).

This chain connects TRBV7-3 to TRBJ1-6; 7 nucleotides agree with TRBD1. V lost 5 bases and J lost 8; bases outside the gene matches: 6. The germline V gene has CDR1 SGHTA and CDR2 FQGTGA. This CDR3 region has 14 residues. CDR3 in amino acids: CASSPTGKDSPLHF. The CDR3 DNA follows: TGTGCCAGCAGCCCGACAGGGAAGGATTCACCCCTCCACTTT. Based on the CDR3 plus reference TRBV7-3 and TRBJ1-6, the full variable domain is GAGVSQTPSNKVTEKGKYVELRCDPISGHTALYWYRQSLGQGPEFLIYFQGTGAADDSGLPNDRFFAVRPEGSVSTLKIQRTERGDSAVYLCASSPTGKDSPLHFGNGTRLTVT.

The chain joins TRBV6-5 to TRBJ1-6; 7 bases match TRBD1. The CDR3 contains 14 residues. Germline V gene lookup returns CDR1 MNHEY and CDR2 SVGAGI. Trimming at V came to 4 bases and at J to 9 bases, leaving 6 bases not matched to a gene. The CDR3 protein is CASSSRDRSSPLHF. The CDR3 DNA sequence: TGTGCCAGCAGTTCCCGGGACAGAAGTTCACCCCTCCACTTT.

The chain is built from TRBV2 and TRBJ1-5, with 7 bases matching TRBD1. Per germline, CDR1 SNHLY and CDR2 FYNNEI. This CDR3 spans 14 amino acids. V dropped 7 bases and J dropped 7; count of bases not matched to a gene: 10. CDR3 residues: CASTPGTVGQPQHF. DNA of the CDR3: TGTGCCAGCACCCCCGGGACAGTTGGGCAGCCCCAGCATTTT.

The chain has TRBV10-3 and TRBJ2-7; 8 bases map to TRBD2. V shed 2 bases and J 4 bases; nucleotides not matched to a gene: 4. Looked up from germline, CDR1 is ENHRY and CDR2 is SYGVKD. The CDR3 is made up of 14 amino acids. The CDR3 DNA is TGTGCCATCAGTGAGCGGGGGGGCCTGTACGAGCAGTACTTC. It specifies CAISERGGLYEQYF.

This chain uses TRBV5-4 with TRBJ2-3; 7 bases map to TRBD2. The CDR3 contains 15 residues. CDR1 and CDR2 from the germline V gene are SGHNT and YYREEE (reference sequence). J was trimmed by 6 bases and V by 4 bases; bases with no gene match: 11. The CDR3 loop reads CASSDDSVGGDTQYF. CDR3 bases: TGTGCCAGCAGCGACGACAGCGTGGGGGGGGATACGCAGTATTTT.

This chain uses TRBV6-5 with TRBJ2-1; D might be TRBD2 (5 bases). The CDR3 consists of 14 residues. CDR1 is MNHEY and CDR2 is SVGAGI in the germline V gene. The ends were cut back, 8 bases at V and 2 bases at J, with 13 bases in the middle. The CDR3 spells CASRFRSAYNEQFF. CDR3 bases: TGTGCCAGCCGGTTTCGTAGCGCCTACAATGAGCAGTTCTTC.

This clone has just a few counts. The chain couples TRBV19 to TRBJ2-1, with no clear D. The CDR3 length is 16 residues. Trimming removed 4 bases at V and 3 bases at J, with 16 bases between. The germline gives CDR1 LNHDA, CDR2 SQIVND (reference sequence). The CDR3 DNA reads TGTGCCAGTAGTACCTATCCAGGAATCTACTACAATGAGCAGTTCTTC. Amino acid sequence: CASSTYPGIYYNEQFF. Complete variable domain (other parts from reference TRBV19 and TRBJ2-1): DGGITQSPKYLFRKEGQNVTLSCEQNLNHDAMYWYRQDPGQGLRLIYYSQIVNDFQKGDIAEGYSVSREKKESFPLTVTSAQKNPTAFYLCASSTYPGIYYNEQFFGPGTRLTVL.

The chain links TRBV11-3 to TRBJ2-7, with 7 bases that match TRBD2. The CDR3 runs 13 residues. In germline, CDR1 is SGHNT, CDR2 YENEEA. The V and J ends lost 2 bases and 5 bases, in that order; junction bases with no gene match: 3. The CDR3: CASSLSLADEQYF. CDR3 in DNA: TGTGCCAGCAGCTTATCTCTAGCGGACGAGCAGTACTTC.

The chain joins TRBV27 to TRBJ2-2; maybe TRBD1 (6 bases). CDR1 MNHEY and CDR2 SMNVEV come from the germline V gene (reference sequence). Trimming took off 6 bases at V and 3 bases at J, with 17 bases between the two ends. The CDR3 is 16 residues long. CDR3 protein: CASSRDGGADTGELFF. The CDR3 coding sequence is TGTGCCAGCAGCCGGGATGGGGGCGCAGACACCGGGGAGCTGTTTTTT.

The gene calls are TRBV11-2 and TRBJ2-5; 11 nucleotides match TRBD2. CDR3 length: 16 amino acids. V lost 5 bases to trimming and J lost 4 bases; unmatched junction nucleotides: 9. Germline lookup yields CDR1 SGHAT and CDR2 FQNNGV. The CDR3 DNA reads TGTGCCAGCAGCGCCTATAGCGGGGGGGCTGGAGAGACCCAGTACTTC. This encodes CASSAYSGGAGETQYF.

The chain combines TRBV5-8 with TRBJ1-2, with D hard to call. This CDR3 comprises 11 residues. Germline V gives CDR1 SGHTS, CDR2 YDEGEE. V was trimmed by 3 bases and J by 2 bases, leaving 2 bases between them. CDR3: CASSSNYGYTF. CDR3 nucleotide sequence: TGTGCCAGCAGCTCGAACTATGGCTACACCTTC.

The chain has TRBV9 and TRBJ1-1; D is possibly TRBD1 (6 bases). Trimming stripped 3 bases from V and 0 bases from J, with 12 bases between. The CDR3 has 15 residues. In germline, CDR1 is SGDLS, CDR2 YYNGEE. The CDR3 is CASSAVQGMNTEAFF. In DNA form, the CDR3 reads TGTGCCAGCAGCGCCGTACAGGGAATGAACACTGAAGCTTTCTTT.

The chain has TRBV4-2 and TRBJ1-1, with TRBD1 matching over 10 bases. This CDR3 is 18 amino acids long. After removal of 4 bases from V and 2 bases from J, the junction contained 13 bases not matched to a gene. Germline CDR1 and CDR2: LGHNA and YNFKEQ. CDR3 sequence (DNA): TGTGCCAGCAGCCCCCGACAGGGGGCGAGAGTGATAAACACTGAAGCTTTCTTT. Its translation is CASSPRQGARVINTEAFF.

The chain has TRBV30 and TRBJ2-1; no firm D call. V lost 2 bases, J lost 8 bases, and 13 bases lay in between. From germline, CDR1 is GTSNPN and CDR2 SVGIG (reference sequence). This CDR3 is built from 13 residues. CDR3 sequence (DNA): TGTGCCTGGAGTTACCGCCTACCGGATGAGCAGTTCTTC. The encoded protein is CAWSYRLPDEQFF.

The chain is built from TRBV5-1 and TRBJ2-7; a possible D gene is TRBD2 (6 bases). The CDR3 sequence is 14 residues long. Looked up from germline, CDR1 is SGHRS and CDR2 is YFSETQ. V lost 7 bases to trimming and J lost 1 base, with 15 bases between them. CDR3 DNA sequence: TGCGCCAGCCGGGCGGGATTTAAATCCTACGAGCAGTACTTC. It is translated as CASRAGFKSYEQYF.

The chain is built from TRBV9 and TRBJ2-1; D may be TRBD1 (6 bases). The CDR3 runs to 14 residues. V lost 4 bases, J lost 9 bases, and 17 bases lay in between. Germline CDR1 SGDLS, CDR2 YYNGEE. As DNA, the CDR3 is TGTGCCAGCAGCCTAGACCCAACAGGGTTTGAGCAGTTCTTC. This encodes CASSLDPTGFEQFF. Full variable domain (missing parts from reference TRBV9 and TRBJ2-1): DSGVTQTPKHLITATGQRVTLRCSPRSGDLSVYWYQQSLDQGLQFLIQYYNGEERAKGNILERFSAQQFPDLHSELNLSSLELGDSALYFCASSLDPTGFEQFFGPGTRLTVL.

In its sample, this clone was seen once. This chain's CDR3 is CASSTGLAGVYNEQFF. DNA for the CDR3: TGTGCCAGCAGTACGGGACTAGCGGGAGTCTACAATGAGCAGTTCTTC. The chain carries TRBV28 and TRBJ2-1, with 14 bases matching TRBD2. CDR3 size: 16 residues. The junction had 3 bases not matched to a gene; V was cut back by 5 bases and J by 3 bases. CDR1 MDHEN and CDR2 SYDVKM come from the germline V gene. The full variable domain, in which reference TRBV28 and TRBJ2-1 provide the parts outside the CDR3, is DVKVTQSSRYLVKRTGEKVFLECVQDMDHENMFWYRQDPGLGLRLIYFSYDVKMKEKGDIPEGYSVSREKKERFSLILESASTNQTSMYLCASSTGLAGVYNEQFFGPGTRLTVL.

V is TRBV19 and J is TRBJ2-3; D unclear. CDR1 is LNHDA, CDR2 SQIVND, per germline (reference sequence). The CDR3 consists of 14 residues. V lost 2 bases and J 4 bases, leaving 10 bases between the germline ends. Written as DNA, the CDR3 is TGTGCCAGTAGTATAATCCTGCGTCCAGATACGCAGTATTTT. As protein: CASSIILRPDTQYF.

This chain uses TRBV28 with TRBJ1-3; D possibly corresponds to TRBD1 (6 bases). Germline CDR1 reads MDHEN; CDR2 reads SYDVKM. V shed 5 bases and J shed 3 bases, with 17 bases lying between them. CDR3 length: 16 amino acids. The CDR3 DNA sequence: TGTGCCAGCAGTCCGCAGGGGACGCTCGATGGAAACACCATATATTTT. Translating gives CASSPQGTLDGNTIYF.

V gene TRBV6-5 combines with J gene TRBJ1-1; D gene ambiguous. CDR3 length: 14 amino acids. The V and J ends lost 2 bases and 0 bases respectively, with 7 bases between them. Germline CDR1 is MNHEY and CDR2 is SVGAGI. Written as DNA, the CDR3 is TGTGCCAGCAGTTACGGGCCGCTGAACACTGAAGCTTTCTTT. It is translated as CASSYGPLNTEAFF.

With regard to this clone: Other DNA sequences in this specimen translate into the identical CDR3. This chain links TRBV3-1 (or the pseudogene TRBV3-2) with TRBJ1-1, with no clear D. Germline V lookup: CDR1 LGHDT, CDR2 YNNKEL (reference sequence). V was trimmed by 1 base and J by 5 bases, leaving 8 bases between them. The CDR3 runs 13 residues. The CDR3 DNA is TGTGCCAGCAGCCAAGTTTCGGGGACTGAAGCTTTCTTT. Translating gives CASSQVSGTEAFF.

CDR3 in DNA: TGTGCCAGTAGTAAGGGGGCAGCTGAAGCTTTCTTT. Translated, it gives CASSKGAAEAFF. This sequence joins TRBV19 and TRBJ1-1; 7 nucleotides match TRBD1. Unmatched junction bases numbered 2, after V lost 4 bases and J lost 6 bases. Per germline, CDR1 LNHDA and CDR2 SQIVND (reference sequence). This CDR3 is 12 amino acids long.

The rearrangement uses TRBV6-5 and TRBJ1-6; the D is unclear. In germline, CDR1 is MNHEY, CDR2 SVGAGI. The CDR3 contains 13 residues. Trimming stripped 10 bases from V and 6 bases from J, with 13 bases between. CDR3: CATSTGGNSPLHF. CDR3 nucleotides: TGTGCCACTTCGACCGGAGGTAATTCACCCCTCCACTTT.

The DNA for the CDR3 is TGTGCCAGCAGCTTAGTAGGACAGGAAGCAACTAATGAAAAACTGTTTTTT. Protein sequence: CASSLVGQEATNEKLFF. V gene TRBV7-2 combines with J gene TRBJ1-4, with 7 nucleotides matching TRBD1. The V gene's germline CDR1 is SGHTA and CDR2 FQGNSA. J was trimmed by 0 bases and V by 1 base; bases with no gene match: 5. CDR3 length: 17 residues.

The chain uses TRBV28 and TRBJ2-7; tentatively, D is TRBD1 (6 bases). CDR1 and CDR2 (germline): MDHEN, SYDVKM. There are 14 residues in the CDR3. Trimming removed 8 bases from V and 5 bases from J, with 19 bases in between. The chain's CDR3 is CASGTVQPGDEQYF. DNA of the CDR3: TGTGCCAGCGGCACCGTCCAGCCAGGGGACGAGCAGTACTTC.

J is TRBJ1-2 and V is TRBV5-5, with D possibly TRBD1 on 5 matching bases. V lost 0 bases to trimming and J lost 3 bases, with 21 bases between them. CDR3 length equals 18 residues. Germline CDR1 SGHKS, CDR2 YYEKEE (reference sequence). This CDR3 is CASSLGRQTGGIDYGYTF. The CDR3 bases are TGTGCCAGCAGCTTGGGGAGACAGACGGGTGGAATCGACTATGGCTACACCTTC.

This chain links TRBV5-4 with TRBJ2-5, with 9 positions matching TRBD1. This CDR3 spans 14 amino acids. Trimming removed 6 bases from V and 4 bases from J; junction bases left unmatched: 7. The germline V gene has CDR1 SGHNT and CDR2 YYREEE (reference sequence). The CDR3 DNA follows: TGTGCCAGCAACCGGGACAGGGCTGTAGAGACCCAGTACTTC. The encoded protein is CASNRDRAVETQYF.

This rearrangement joins TRBV2 to TRBJ2-3; D uncertain. Looked up from germline, CDR1 is SNHLY and CDR2 is FYNNEI. This CDR3 comprises 13 residues. V lost 8 bases and J 2 bases, leaving 11 bases between the germline ends. CDR3: CASAKTFTDTQYF. The CDR3 DNA reads TGTGCCAGCGCAAAAACTTTCACAGATACGCAGTATTTT.